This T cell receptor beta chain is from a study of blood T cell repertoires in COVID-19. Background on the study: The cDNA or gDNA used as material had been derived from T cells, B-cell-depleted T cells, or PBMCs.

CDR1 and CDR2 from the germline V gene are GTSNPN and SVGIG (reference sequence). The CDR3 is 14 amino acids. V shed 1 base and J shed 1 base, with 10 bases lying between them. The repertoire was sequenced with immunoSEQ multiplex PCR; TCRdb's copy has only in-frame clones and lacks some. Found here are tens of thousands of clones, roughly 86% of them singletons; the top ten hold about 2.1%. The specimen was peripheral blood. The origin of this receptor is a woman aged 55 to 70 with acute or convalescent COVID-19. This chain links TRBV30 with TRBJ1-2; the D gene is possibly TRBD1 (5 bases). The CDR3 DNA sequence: TGTGCCTGGAGTGACGGGACTAGTAACTATGGCTACACCTTC. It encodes CAWSDGTSNYGYTF.